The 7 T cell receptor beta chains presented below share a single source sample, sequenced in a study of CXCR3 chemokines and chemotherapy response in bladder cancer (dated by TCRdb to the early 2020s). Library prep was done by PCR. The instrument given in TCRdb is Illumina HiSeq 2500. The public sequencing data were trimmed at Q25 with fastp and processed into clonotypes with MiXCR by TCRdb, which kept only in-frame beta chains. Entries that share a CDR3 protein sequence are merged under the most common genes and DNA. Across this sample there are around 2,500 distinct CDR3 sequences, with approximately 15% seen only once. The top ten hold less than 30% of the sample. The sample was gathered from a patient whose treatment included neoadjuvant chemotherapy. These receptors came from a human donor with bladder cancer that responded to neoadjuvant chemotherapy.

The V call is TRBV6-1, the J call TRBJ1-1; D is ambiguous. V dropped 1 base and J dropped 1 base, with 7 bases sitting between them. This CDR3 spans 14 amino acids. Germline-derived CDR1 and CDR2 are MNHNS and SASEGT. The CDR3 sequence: CASSEGTPNTEAFF. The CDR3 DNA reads TGTGCCAGCAGTGAAGGGACCCCGAACACTGAAGCTTTCTTT.

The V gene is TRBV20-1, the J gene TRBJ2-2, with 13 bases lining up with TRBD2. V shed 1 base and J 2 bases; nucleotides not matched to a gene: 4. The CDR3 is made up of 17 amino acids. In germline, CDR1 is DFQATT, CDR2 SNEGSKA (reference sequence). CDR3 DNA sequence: TGCAGTGCTAGAGCGGGACTAGCGGGACCTAACACCGGGGAGCTGTTTTTT. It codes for CSARAGLAGPNTGELFF.

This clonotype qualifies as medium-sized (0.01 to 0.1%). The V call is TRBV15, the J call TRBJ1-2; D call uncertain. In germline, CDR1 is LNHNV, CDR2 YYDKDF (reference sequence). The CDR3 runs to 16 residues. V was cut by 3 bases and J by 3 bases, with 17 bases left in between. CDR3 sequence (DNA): TGTGCCACCAGCAGTTATAGAAGGGTCGAGGACTATGGCTACACCTTC. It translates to CATSSYRRVEDYGYTF.

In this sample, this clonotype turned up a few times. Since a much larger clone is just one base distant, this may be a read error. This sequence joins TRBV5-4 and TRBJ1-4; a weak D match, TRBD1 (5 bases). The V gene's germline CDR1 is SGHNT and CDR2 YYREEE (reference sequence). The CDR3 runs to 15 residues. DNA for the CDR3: TGTGTCAGCAGCCCGGGGGACGGGGGAGACGAAAAACTGTTTTTT. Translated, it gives CVSSPGDGGDEKLFF. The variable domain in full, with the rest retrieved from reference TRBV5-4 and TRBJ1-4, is ETGVTQSPTHLIKTRGQQVTLRCSSQSGHNTVSWYQQALGQGPQFIFQYYREEENGRGNFPPRFSGLQFPNYSSELNVNALELDDSALYLCVSSPGDGGDEKLFFGSGTQLSVL.

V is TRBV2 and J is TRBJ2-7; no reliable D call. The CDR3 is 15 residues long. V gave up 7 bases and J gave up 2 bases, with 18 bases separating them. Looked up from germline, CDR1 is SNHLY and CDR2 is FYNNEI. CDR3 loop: CASKKETVQPYEQYF. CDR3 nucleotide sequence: TGTGCCAGCAAAAAGGAAACGGTCCAGCCCTACGAGCAGTACTTC.

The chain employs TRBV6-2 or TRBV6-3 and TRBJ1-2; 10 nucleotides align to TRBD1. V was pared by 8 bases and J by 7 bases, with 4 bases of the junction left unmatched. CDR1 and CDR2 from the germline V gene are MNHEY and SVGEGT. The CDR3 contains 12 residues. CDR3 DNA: TGTGCCAGCCCGGACAGGGGGTTTGGCTACACCTTC. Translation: CASPDRGFGYTF.

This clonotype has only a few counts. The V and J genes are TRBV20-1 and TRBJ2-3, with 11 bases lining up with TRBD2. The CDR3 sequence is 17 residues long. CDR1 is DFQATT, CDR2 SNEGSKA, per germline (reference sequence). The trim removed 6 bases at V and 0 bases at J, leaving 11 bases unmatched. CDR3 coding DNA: TGCAGTGCCACCACTAGCGGGGGCCCACTTAGCACAGATACGCAGTATTTT. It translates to CSATTSGGPLSTDTQYF.